The text below deals with one T cell receptor (beta chain). Its antigen is unidentified. After removal of 0 bases from V and 4 bases from J, the junction contained 2 bases not matched to a gene. The CDR3 sequence is 15 residues long. Germline CDR1 is MDHEN and CDR2 is SYDVKM. This sample is part of a study of cytomegalovirus exposure and HLA in healthy donors. Study-level background: Counted in an early data release were 65 million to 100 million unique TCRs from HLA-typed donors. Study observations and caveats: A later look showed TCR association rates differing by HLA locus, highest for DRB1 and lowest for HLA-C. Among the CMV-associated chains, a few were confirmed in vitro as specific for CMV antigens.

PCR primers comprised 60 Vbeta and 13 Jbeta primers. Some clones are missing from TCRdb's copy, which holds only in-frame ones; the method was immunoSEQ multiplex PCR. The table shows 150,000 or so clones, with around 88% occurring only once. Sequences were obtained from PBMCs. The chain recombines TRBV28 with TRBJ2-7; 11 nucleotides line up with TRBD2. The clonotype originates from a woman between 18 and 29 years old in good health and CMV-seronegative. The CDR3 sequence is CASSLWASGRYEQYF. CDR3 DNA: TGTGCCAGCAGTTTATGGGCTAGCGGGAGGTACGAGCAGTACTTC.